A single sample is the source of the 3 T cell receptor beta chains below, sequenced in a study of CD8 T cells in ankylosing spondylitis. TCRdb fed the 5' RACE reads into MiXCR, producing one record per CDR3 protein. The table lists fewer than 400,000 distinct CDR3 sequences, roughly 15% of them singletons. Specimen: blood, either unsorted or a sorted T cell fraction (not recorded which). These receptors came from a male donor with ankylosing spondylitis or in good health (not recorded which).

The chain couples TRBV6-1 to TRBJ2-3; tentatively, D is TRBD1 or TRBD2 (5 bases each). The CDR3 length is 15 residues. V was pared by 8 bases and J by 4 bases, with 19 bases between. CDR1 is MNHNS, CDR2 SASEGT, per germline. As DNA, the CDR3 is TGTGCCAGCCTCGGGGCGTTGGGAAGGGCAGATACGCAGTATTTT. This gives the protein CASLGALGRADTQYF.

The V and J genes are TRBV20-1 and TRBJ1-4; D uncertain. Trimming cost V 2 bases and J 4 bases, with 11 bases left between them. CDR3 length: 14 residues. Germline V gene lookup returns CDR1 DFQATT and CDR2 SNEGSKA (reference sequence). The CDR3 DNA reads TGCAGTGCTAGAAGTAACAGCCATAATGAAAAACTGTTTTTT. Its protein is CSARSNSHNEKLFF.

V usage is TRBV19 and J usage is TRBJ2-1; weak D call: TRBD2 (6 bases). Germline values: CDR1 LNHDA, CDR2 SQIVND (reference sequence). The V end was cut by 5 bases, the J end by 5 bases, with 16 bases between. The CDR3 is made up of 15 amino acids. CDR3 sequence reads: CASSPPGTRHNEQFF. The CDR3 nucleotides read TGTGCCAGTAGTCCGCCTGGGACTCGGCACAATGAGCAGTTCTTC.